This TCR beta chain was found in a study of blood T cell repertoires in COVID-19. Under the authors' procedure: From reference gene primer amplification, estimates of nucleated cell counts were derived. The table came from immunoSEQ multiplex PCR; TCRdb's copy has only in-frame clones and leaves some out. V and J calls and clone size come straight from that table; D and trimming were deduced from the DNA. The table shows over 45,000 clones, with over 75% occurring only once. This CDR3 is 19 amino acids long. Germline V gene lookup returns CDR1 SEHNR and CDR2 FQNEAQ (reference sequence). V was trimmed by 6 bases and J by 1 base, leaving 24 bases between them.

The clonotype was recovered from a man between 60 and 75 years old with acute or convalescent COVID-19. The sequencing input was peripheral blood. J is TRBJ1-4 and V is TRBV7-9; a weak D match, TRBD1 (6 bases). For the CDR3, the DNA is TGTGCCAGCAGGCCTCTAAACAGGGAAGTAGCGGGAACTAATGAAAAACTGTTTTTT. Translation: CASRPLNREVAGTNEKLFF.